Shown below are 18 T cell receptor beta chains from a single sample sequenced in a study of memory CD4+ T cells and cytomegalovirus serostatus. The sort gate was single viable CD3+CD4+CD8-CD45RO+ cells for memory CD4+ T cells. TCRdb's table, derived via immunoSEQ multiplex PCR, lists solely in-frame clones and lacks some. The sample shows roughly 45,000 clones, 75% to 85% of them seen only once. Material: memory CD4+ T cells from blood. The receptors originated from an adult in good health and CMV-seronegative.

The rearrangement links TRBV19 to TRBJ2-3; 8 bases are shared with TRBD1. The CDR3 sequence is 15 residues long. V gave up 1 base and J gave up 2 bases; unmatched junction bases: 2. The germline CDR1 and CDR2 sequences are LNHDA and SQIVND (reference sequence). In nucleotides, the CDR3 is TGTGCCAGTAGTATAGGGGACAGGATCACAGATACGCAGTATTTT. Amino acids: CASSIGDRITDTQYF.

This clone was counted once. The chain joins TRBV14 to TRBJ2-5; 10 nucleotides match TRBD2. The CDR3 is 17 residues long. The ends lost 4 bases at V and 1 base at J; junction bases unmatched: 9. Germline CDR1 is SGHDN and CDR2 is FVKESK. The CDR3 loop reads CASSLYLVAGGQETQYF. The DNA of the CDR3 is TGTGCCAGCAGCCTTTACTTGGTAGCGGGGGGCCAAGAGACCCAGTACTTC. The complete variable domain, with remaining parts taken from reference TRBV14 and TRBJ2-5, reads EAGVTQFPSHSVIEKGQTVTLRCDPISGHDNLYWYRRVMGKEIKFLLHFVKESKQDESGMPNNRFLAERTGGTYSTLKVQPAELEDSGVYFCASSLYLVAGGQETQYFGPGTRLLVL.

This clone has a single count. This chain links TRBV5-1 with TRBJ2-1; D tentatively reads TRBD1 or TRBD2 (5 bases each). Looked up from germline, CDR1 is SGHRS and CDR2 is YFSETQ. The V and J ends lost 0 bases and 6 bases respectively, with 13 bases between them. The CDR3 consists of 15 residues. The CDR3 spells CASSLVQGEGNEQFF. The CDR3 DNA is TGCGCCAGCAGCTTGGTCCAGGGTGAGGGCAATGAGCAGTTCTTC.

The V call is TRBV7-9, the J call TRBJ1-5; D not resolved. The V and J ends lost 1 base and 5 bases respectively, with 6 bases between them. The CDR3 spans 13 residues. Germline V gene sequence: CDR1 SEHNR, CDR2 FQNEAQ (reference sequence). The CDR3 nucleotides are TGTGCCAGCAGCTTAGTTGGGGATCAGCCCCAGCATTTT. Translating it yields CASSLVGDQPQHF.

V and J are TRBV4-2 and TRBJ1-5; D is perhaps TRBD1 (5 bases). V lost 1 base and J lost 10, with 17 bases in between. Germline CDR1 reads LGHNA; CDR2 reads YNFKEQ. There are 15 residues in the CDR3. As DNA, the CDR3 is TGTGCCAGCAGCCAAGTACAGGAAGATCTCAGTCCCCAGCATTTT. Protein: CASSQVQEDLSPQHF.

V is TRBV29-1 and J is TRBJ2-3, with TRBD2 as a possible D gene (6 bases). This CDR3 spans 16 amino acids. Germline V lookup: CDR1 SQVTM, CDR2 ANQGSEA. As DNA, the CDR3 is TGCAGTCTGGGTAGCGGCGGCGGGATTGGCACAGATACGCAGTATTTT. Amino acids: CSLGSGGGIGTDTQYF.

This clone was recorded only once. This rearrangement joins TRBV4-3 to TRBJ2-5; D perhaps matches TRBD1 (6 bases). Germline values: CDR1 LGHNA, CDR2 YSLEER. Deletions cut 1 base from V and 5 bases from J, with 17 bases between. The CDR3 runs 16 residues. In nucleotides, the CDR3 is TGCGCCAGCAGCCAAGGAGTGACAGGACAGAGGGAGACCCAGTACTTC. It codes for CASSQGVTGQRETQYF.

The CDR3 DNA reads TGTGCCTGGAGTGTACGAGGGTATAGCAATCAGCCCCAGCATTTT. It encodes CAWSVRGYSNQPQHF. This chain links TRBV30 with TRBJ1-5; D unresolved. With 0 bases removed from V and 0 bases from J, the gap between germline ends came to 9 bases. CDR3 length: 15 amino acids. Germline V gene lookup returns CDR1 GTSNPN and CDR2 SVGIG (reference sequence).

V gene TRBV28 combines with J gene TRBJ2-1, with D possibly being TRBD2 (6 bases). V was clipped by 6 bases and J by 15 bases, with 15 bases between them. Germline V gene data show CDR1 as MDHEN and CDR2 as SYDVKM. The CDR3 length is 11 residues. The CDR3 sequence is CASSGTPSRFF. The CDR3 DNA reads as TGTGCCAGCAGCGGGACTCCGAGCCGGTTCTTC.

This clone was detected only once. CDR3: CASRTGTGGSYEQYF. CDR3 nucleotides: TGTGCCAGCAGAACCGGGACAGGGGGCTCCTACGAGCAGTACTTC. This rearrangement joins TRBV6-1 to TRBJ2-7, with 11 positions matching TRBD1. The CDR3 is 15 amino acids. The V and J ends lost 6 bases and 0 bases, in that order; junction bases with no gene match: 4. CDR1 and CDR2 from the germline V gene are MNHNS and SASEGT.

This rearrangement joins TRBV7-8 to TRBJ2-5, with 10 bases matching TRBD2. Germline V gene lookup returns CDR1 SGHVS and CDR2 FQNEAQ. The CDR3 extends over 15 amino acids. After removal of 5 bases from V and 1 base from J, the junction contained 4 bases not matched to a gene. The CDR3 DNA reads as TGTGCCAGCAGCCAGGGACTAGCGATCCAAGAGACCCAGTACTTC. Protein sequence: CASSQGLAIQETQYF.

The V gene is TRBV7-3, the J gene TRBJ2-2, with D unresolved. The length of the CDR3 is 13 residues. Trimming removed 5 bases at V and 3 bases at J, with 7 bases between. Germline V gene sequence: CDR1 SGHTA, CDR2 FQGTGA. CDR3 sequence (DNA): TGTGCCAGCAGCACTATAGACACCGGGGAGCTGTTTTTT. Protein product: CASSTIDTGELFF.

The chain carries TRBV10-3 and TRBJ1-2, with a possible D match to TRBD1 (5 bases). CDR1 and CDR2 (germline): ENHRY, SYGVKD. Trimming stripped 6 bases from V and 3 bases from J, with 14 bases between. The CDR3 runs to 14 residues. In DNA, the CDR3 is TGTGCCATCAGCCCCGGGGCCGGGGACTATGGCTACACCTTC. Protein sequence: CAISPGAGDYGYTF.

The chain recombines TRBV29-1 with TRBJ2-6; a possible D gene is TRBD2 (5 bases). This CDR3 is 13 amino acids long. Germline V gene data show CDR1 as SQVTM and CDR2 as ANQGSEA. Trimming removed 6 bases at V and 2 bases at J, with 8 bases between. In DNA, the CDR3 is TGCAGCGTCAAGGGAGCTGGGGCCAACGTCCTGACTTTC. Protein: CSVKGAGANVLTF.

Here the CDR3 reads CASSQVGGQGYGYTF. The CDR3 nucleotides are TGCGCCAGCAGCCAAGTGGGGGGACAGGGATATGGCTACACCTTC. This rearrangement joins TRBV4-1 to TRBJ1-2; the match to TRBD1 covers 9 bases. Germline V gene sequence: CDR1 MGHRA, CDR2 YSYEKL. V shed 1 base and J 5 bases; nucleotides not matched to a gene: 5. The CDR3 runs 15 residues.

This clone has only a few counts. The V call is TRBV9, the J call TRBJ1-3, with D tentatively TRBD1 (5 bases). V was clipped by 7 bases and J by 4 bases, with 18 bases between them. CDR3 length: 15 amino acids. The V gene's germline CDR1 is SGDLS and CDR2 YYNGEE. For the CDR3, the DNA is TGTGCCAGCGCACCCCGAACGGGGGTCGGAAACACCATATATTTT. It is translated as CASAPRTGVGNTIYF.

This chain uses TRBV7-2 with TRBJ1-6; the D is unclear. The V gene's germline CDR1 is SGHTA and CDR2 FQGNSA. The CDR3 is 14 residues long. V lost 3 bases and J 6 bases, leaving 9 bases between the germline ends. The CDR3 nucleotides read TGTGCCAGCAGCTTGAGCAGCCCTAATTCACCCCTCCACTTT. Translated: CASSLSSPNSPLHF.

The chain links TRBV7-2 to TRBJ1-2, with TRBD1 matching over 7 bases. This CDR3 spans 15 amino acids. V was clipped by 5 bases and J by 1 base; unmatched bases: 7. The germline V gene has CDR1 SGHTA and CDR2 FQGNSA. This CDR3 is CASSASGTDNYGYTF. CDR3 DNA sequence: TGTGCCAGCAGCGCTAGCGGGACAGATAACTATGGCTACACCTTC.